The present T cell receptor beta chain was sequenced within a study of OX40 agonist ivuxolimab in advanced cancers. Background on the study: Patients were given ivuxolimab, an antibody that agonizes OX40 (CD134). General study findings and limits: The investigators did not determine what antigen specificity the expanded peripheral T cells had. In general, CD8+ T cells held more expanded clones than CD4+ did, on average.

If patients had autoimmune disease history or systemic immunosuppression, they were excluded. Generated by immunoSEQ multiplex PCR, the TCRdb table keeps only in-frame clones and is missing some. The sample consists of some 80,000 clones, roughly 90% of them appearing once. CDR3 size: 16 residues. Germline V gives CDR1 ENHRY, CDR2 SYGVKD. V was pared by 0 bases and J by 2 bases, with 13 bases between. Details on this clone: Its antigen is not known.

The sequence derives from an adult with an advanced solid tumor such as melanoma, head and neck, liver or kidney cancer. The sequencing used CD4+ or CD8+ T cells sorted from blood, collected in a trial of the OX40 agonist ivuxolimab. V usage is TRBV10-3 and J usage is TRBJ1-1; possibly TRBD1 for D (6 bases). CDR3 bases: TGTGCCATCAGTGAGTCGAAAGGACAGATTAACACTGAAGCTTTCTTT. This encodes CAISESKGQINTEAFF.